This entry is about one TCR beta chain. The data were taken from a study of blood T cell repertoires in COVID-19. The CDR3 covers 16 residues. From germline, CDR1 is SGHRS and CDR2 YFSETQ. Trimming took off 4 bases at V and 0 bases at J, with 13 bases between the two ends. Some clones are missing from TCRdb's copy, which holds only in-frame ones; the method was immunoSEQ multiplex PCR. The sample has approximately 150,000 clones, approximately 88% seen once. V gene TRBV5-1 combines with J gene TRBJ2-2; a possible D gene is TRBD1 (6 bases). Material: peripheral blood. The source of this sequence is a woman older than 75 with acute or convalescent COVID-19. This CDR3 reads CASSKRGTSNTGELFF. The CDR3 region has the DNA TGCGCCAGCAGCAAGAGGGGGACCTCGAACACCGGGGAGCTGTTTTTT. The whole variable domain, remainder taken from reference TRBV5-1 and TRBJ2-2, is KAGVTQTPRYLIKTRGQQVTLSCSPISGHRSVSWYQQTPGQGLQFLFEYFSETQRNKGNFPGRFSGRQFSNSRSEMNVSTLELGDSALYLCASSKRGTSNTGELFFGEGSRLTVL.